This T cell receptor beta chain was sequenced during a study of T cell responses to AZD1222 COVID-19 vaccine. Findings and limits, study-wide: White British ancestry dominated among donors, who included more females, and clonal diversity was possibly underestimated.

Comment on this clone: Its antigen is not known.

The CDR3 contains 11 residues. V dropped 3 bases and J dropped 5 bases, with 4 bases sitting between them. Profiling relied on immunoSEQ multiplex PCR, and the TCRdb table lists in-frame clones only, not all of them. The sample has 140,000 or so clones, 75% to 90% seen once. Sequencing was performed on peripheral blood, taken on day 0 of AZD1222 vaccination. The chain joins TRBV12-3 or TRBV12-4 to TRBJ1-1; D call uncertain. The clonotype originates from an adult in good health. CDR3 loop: CASSLFTEAFF. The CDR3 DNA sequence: TGTGCCAGCAGTTTGTTTACTGAAGCTTTCTTT.